The 18 T cell receptor beta chains in this list originate from one sample, sequenced in a study of kidney transplant recipient with SARS-CoV-2 infection (dated by TCRdb to the early 2020s). The label giving this sample's time point can be read as: pre-pandemic baseline sample and day 111 after first positive SARS-CoV-2 test. Sequencing relied on an Illumina MiSeq. TCRdb redid the processing of the public reads, applying fastp at Q25 and MiXCR, and retained in-frame beta chains. Records with the same CDR3 protein are collapsed into one entry carrying the most frequent genes and DNA. The sample records under 300,000 distinct CDR3 sequences, about 28% of which are singletons. The top ten clonotypes cover roughly 7% of the sample. This specimen was a blood sample, taken at baseline and on approximately day 120 from a kidney transplant recipient. Every receptor here comes from a young adult male patient who had COVID-19 and was a kidney transplant recipient. Following a transplant, a fraction of the T cells may be traceable to the graft donor.

This clonotype was counted at least ten times. V and J are TRBV11-2 and TRBJ1-2; D unresolved. The ends were cut back, 5 bases at V and 4 bases at J, with 23 bases in the middle. Germline V gene data show CDR1 as SGHAT and CDR2 as FQNNGV. This CDR3 has 17 amino acids. In DNA, the CDR3 is TGTGCCAGCAGCGTCTGTAGAACAAGCAGAAAGACCTATGGCTACACCTTC. Its translation: CASSVCRTSRKTYGYTF.

CDR3 DNA: TGCGCCAGCAGCCAAGTCGCGGCAGTGAGCTCCTACGAGCAGTACTTC. It specifies CASSQVAAVSSYEQYF. This chain uses TRBV4-1 with TRBJ2-7; unclear D gene. The germline V gene encodes CDR1 MGHRA and CDR2 YSYEKL. The CDR3 consists of 16 residues. V shed 1 base and J shed 0 bases, with 13 bases lying between them.

This clonotype was picked up many times. V and J are TRBV21-1 and TRBJ1-1. TRBV21-1 is reported as a pseudogene. This CDR3 is 16 amino acids long. The CDR3 sequence is CASSLRSYTIRTEAFF. The CDR3 bases are TGTGCCAGCAGTCTCCGTAGCTACACAATTCGCACTGAAGCTTTCTTT.

A remark on this clonotype: The conserved closing phenylalanine or tryptophan is absent in this CDR3, likely reflecting a read error. The V gene is TRBV6-4, the J gene TRBJ1-2; D unclear. Looked up from germline, CDR1 is MRHNA and CDR2 is SNTAGT. The CDR3 spans 17 residues. Trimming took off 5 bases at V and 4 bases at J, with 23 bases between the two ends. DNA of the CDR3: TGTGCCAGCAGTAGCTTTAGCTCACACGGAAAGACCTATGGCTACACCCTC. Translation gives CASSSFSSHGKTYGYTL.

This clonotype was recorded only once. This may stem from a read error, because a much larger clone lies one nucleotide away. This chain links TRBV11-3 with TRBJ1-1; D not resolved. The CDR3 length is 13 residues. V was shortened by 2 bases and J by 4 bases, with 8 bases between the two germline ends. CDR1 and CDR2 (germline): SGHNT, YENEEA. This CDR3 reads CASSLRTSTEAFF. CDR3 coding DNA: TGTGCCAGCAGCTTAAGGACGAGCACTGAAGCTTTCTTT.

A remark on this clonotype: This may be a read error, as it is one base from a much larger clone. The chain combines TRBV20-1 with TRBJ1-1; D uncertain. CDR1 and CDR2 (germline): DFQATT, SNEGSKA (reference sequence). The CDR3 spans 12 residues. The CDR3 DNA follows: TGCAATGCTAGACCCCAGCAGACTGAAGCTTTCTTT. Translating it yields CNARPQQTEAFF.

This clonotype was picked up many times. The rearrangement joins TRBV24-1 to TRBJ2-1, with 9 positions matching TRBD1. V lost 0 bases and J lost 0; bases outside the gene matches: 8. This CDR3 contains 19 residues. Germline CDR1 reads KGHDR; CDR2 reads SFDVKD. CDR3 coding DNA: TGTGCCACCAGTGATTTGCCCACCGGGACAGGGAACTCCTACAATGAGCAGTTCTTC. Its protein is CATSDLPTGTGNSYNEQFF.

At least ten counts were recorded for this clonotype. The chain has TRBV24-1 and TRBJ2-2, with 7 bases aligning to TRBD1. The CDR3 runs to 16 residues. Germline CDR1 and CDR2: KGHDR and SFDVKD. J lost 5 bases, V lost 3 bases, and 8 bases had no gene match. CDR3 loop: CATSDTRTGWTGELFF. The CDR3 coding sequence is TGTGCCACCAGTGATACCCGGACAGGATGGACCGGGGAGCTGTTTTTT.

Comment on this clonotype: A much larger clone differs from this one at a single base, so this may be a read error. V usage is TRBV11-3 and J usage is TRBJ2-5; the D gene is possibly TRBD2 (6 bases). The J call may be in error: the DNA end matches TRBJ2-7 better. The CDR3 totals 14 residues. Germline CDR1 reads SGHNT; CDR2 reads YENEEA. The CDR3 DNA reads TGTGCCCGCAGCTTAGTTCTAGCGCCCTACGAGCAGTACTTC. Protein: CARSLVLAPYEQYF.

In this sample, this clonotype turned up many times. The V and J genes are TRBV11-2 and TRBJ2-5; TRBD1 matches 8 bases. In germline, CDR1 is SGHAT, CDR2 FQNNGV. The CDR3 is 14 amino acids. J was trimmed by 4 bases and V by 1 base; bases with no gene match: 2. The CDR3 here is CASSLVRGRETQYF. CDR3 nucleotides: TGTGCCAGCAGCTTAGTCAGGGGGCGAGAGACCCAGTACTTC.

The sample holds many counts of this clonotype. The gene calls are TRBV23-1 and TRBJ1-2; D is unresolved. TRBV23-1 qualifies as an ORF whose function is uncertain. V was trimmed by 5 bases and J by 4 bases, leaving 23 bases between them. The CDR3 consists of 17 residues. The CDR3 DNA reads TGCGCCAGCAGTGGGAACGAGCTACGCAGAAAGACCTATGGCTACACCTTC. Its protein product is CASSGNELRRKTYGYTF.

This clonotype was picked up many times. The chain employs TRBV7-3 and TRBJ2-1; TRBD1 matches at 7 bases. V lost 5 bases to trimming and J lost 15 bases; unmatched junction nucleotides: 10. CDR1 and CDR2 (germline): SGHTA, FQGTGA. The CDR3 spans 12 residues. For the CDR3, the DNA is TGTGCCAGCAGCCTTGACAGGGACACTGTGTTCTTC. Its translation: CASSLDRDTVFF.

By proportion, this clonotype is medium-sized (0.01 to 0.1%). V and J are TRBV21-1 and TRBJ2-2; the D call in the table, TRBD2, was not verified against the DNA. TRBV21-1 is tagged as a pseudogene. The CDR3 extends over 17 amino acids. In DNA, the CDR3 is TGTGCCAGCACACCCTTGACTAGCGGGAGGGGTACCGGGGAGCTGTTTTTT. This encodes CASTPLTSGRGTGELFF.

This clonotype was counted at least ten times. CDR3 in DNA: TGTGCCAGCAGTCCACCGTTGGGGCCGGGCGAGCAGTACTTC. Its translation is CASSPPLGPGEQYF. This chain links TRBV5-4 with TRBJ2-7, with D perhaps TRBD1 (5 bases). The CDR3 is made up of 14 amino acids. The germline V gene has CDR1 SGHNT and CDR2 YYREEE (reference sequence). Trimming removed 5 bases at V and 6 bases at J, with 18 bases between.

The V call is TRBV10-1, the J call TRBJ1-2, with D uncertain. The V gene's germline CDR1 is WNHNN and CDR2 SYGVQD (reference sequence). The CDR3 runs to 17 residues. V was clipped by 4 bases and J by 4 bases, with 22 bases between them. CDR3 in amino acids: CASSVLTRSRKTYGYTF. The CDR3 DNA follows: TGCGCCAGCAGTGTGCTCACAAGATCGCGAAAGACCTATGGCTACACCTTC.

This clonotype was recorded at least ten times. The chain couples TRBV12-3 or TRBV12-4 to TRBJ2-1; D ambiguous. CDR3 length equals 15 residues. With 3 bases removed from V and 0 bases from J, the gap between germline ends came to 9 bases. DNA of the CDR3: TGTGCCAGCAGTTTTAAGGCCGACTCCTACAATGAGCAGTTCTTC. Encoded protein: CASSFKADSYNEQFF.

As to this clonotype: Given a much more abundant clone one base away, this may be a read error. This chain joins TRBV5-6 and TRBJ1-5; 8 bases fit TRBD1. The V gene's germline CDR1 is SGHDT and CDR2 YYEEEE. This CDR3 has 13 amino acids. DNA for the CDR3: TGTGCCAGCAGCAAGACAGGGGTTCAGTCCCAGCATTTT. This gives the protein CASSKTGVQSQHF.

Of note for this clonotype: A much more abundant neighbour one base away suggests this may be a read error. The chain links TRBV5-3 to TRBJ1-2; no reliable D call. TRBV5-3 is labeled an ORF, and its function is uncertain. The CDR3 length is 16 residues. Trimming left V 10 bases short and J 4 bases short, with 26 bases between. CDR3 loop: CAGSTEVVRKTYGYTF. The CDR3 DNA reads as TGTGCCGGATCCACCGAAGTGGTGAGAAAGACCTATGGCTACACCTTC.